The text below deals with one T cell receptor beta chain. How the authors handled the data: Cell counts per sample came from amplifying reference gene primers. Profiling relied on immunoSEQ multiplex PCR, and the TCRdb table lists in-frame clones only, not all of them. Clonal size and the V and J genes are those of that table, whereas D and trimming came from the DNA. The sample carries some 120,000 clones, 55% to 75% recorded once. These data belong to a study of blood T cell repertoires in COVID-19. On the study more broadly: Acute and convalescent COVID-19 specimens originated in the United States, Italy and Spain. From T cells, B-cell-depleted T cells, or PBMCs came the material, which was cDNA or gDNA.

V lost 0 bases and J 1 base, leaving 8 bases between the germline ends. This CDR3 spans 15 amino acids. The V gene's germline CDR1 is SGDLS and CDR2 YYNGEE. The chain recombines TRBV9 with TRBJ1-3; D unresolved. This TCR was recovered from a woman aged 65 to 85 with acute or convalescent COVID-19. Sequencing was done on a sample of peripheral blood. The CDR3 sequence is CASSVAPTSGNTIYF. The DNA for the CDR3 is TGTGCCAGCAGCGTAGCTCCGACTTCTGGAAACACCATATATTTT.